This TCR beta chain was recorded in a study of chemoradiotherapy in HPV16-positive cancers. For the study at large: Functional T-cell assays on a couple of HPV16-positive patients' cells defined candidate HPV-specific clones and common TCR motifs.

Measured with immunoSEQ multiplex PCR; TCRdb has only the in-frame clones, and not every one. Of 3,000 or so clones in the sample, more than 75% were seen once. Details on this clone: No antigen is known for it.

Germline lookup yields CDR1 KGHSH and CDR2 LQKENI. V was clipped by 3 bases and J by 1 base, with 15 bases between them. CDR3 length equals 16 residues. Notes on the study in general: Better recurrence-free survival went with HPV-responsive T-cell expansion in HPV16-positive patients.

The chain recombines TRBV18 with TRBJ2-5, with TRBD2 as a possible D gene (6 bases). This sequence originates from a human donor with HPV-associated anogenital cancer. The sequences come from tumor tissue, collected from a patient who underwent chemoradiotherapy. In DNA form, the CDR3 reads TGTGCCAGCTCACCGAAGCGGGTGACCTCCCAAGAGACCCAGTACTTC. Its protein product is CASSPKRVTSQETQYF. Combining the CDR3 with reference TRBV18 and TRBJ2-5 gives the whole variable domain NAGVMQNPRHLVRRRGQEARLRCSPMKGHSHVYWYRQLPEEGLKFMVYLQKENIIDESGMPKERFSAEFPKEGPSILRIQQVVRGDSAAYFCASSPKRVTSQETQYFGPGTRLLVL.